This entry is about one T cell receptor beta chain. It has no known antigen specificity. Base qualities are missing; no much larger clone stands one base away. This record comes from a study of blood T cell repertoires in COVID-19 (dated by TCRdb to 2018 to 2021). Regarding the research as a whole: Samples covering the acute and convalescent phases of COVID-19 were provided by collaborators in the United States, Italy and Spain. The material from the prospective study consisted of cDNA or gDNA derived from T cells, B-cell-depleted T cells, or PBMCs. Subjects who had been exposed to COVID-19, were actively infected with it, or had recovered from it provided the deeply sampled blood TCRbeta repertoires that made up the dataset. The repertoires were released in a freely available public database meant as a resource for research on the immune response to SARS-CoV-2. The samples were drawn from the first 160 participants of the ongoing ImmuneRACE study and from some 1,300 subjects provided by 6 global collaborators. A de-identified subject ID, COVID-19 status, age in years and sex were almost always included in the sample metadata. Where HLA class I and class II types were available, the types were taken from metadata supplied by the sample provider, not from assay-based typing. Broad study findings and their caveats: The quantity of clinical and demographic metadata differed by source and by participant and was supplied without curation.

Based on the germline V gene, the CDR1 and CDR2 sequences are LGHNT and FRNRAP. Inclusive of the bounding cysteine and phenylalanine, the CDR3 is 20 residues long. Just CDR3 DNA is preserved here, 60 bases in frame from base 1. From V the trimming removes 8 bases and from J it removes 0 bases, while the gene matches leave 17 bases of the junction unaccounted for. TCRbeta CDR3 regions were amplified from genomic DNA using the immunoSEQ Assay, a bias-controlled multiplex PCR. Regarding the original processing steps: Within the assay, amplification of reference gene primers was used to estimate how many nucleated cells each sample contained. Sequence reads were collapsed and filtered to measure the absolute abundance of every unique TCRbeta CDR3 rearrangement. For each sample, productive Simpson clonality was calculated by taking the square root of Simpson's diversity index across productive rearrangements. Sourced from immuneACCESS, this table was stored by TCRdb with only in-frame sequences that have V and J called. A share of the clones is absent; for the studies checked, an unresolved V gene accounts for under half, and the remainder has no known explanation. The V and J calls and clone size come from that table; D and trimming were worked out from the DNA. The sample contains about 370,000 clones, 80% to 90% of them found a single time. The leading ten clones occupy around 1% of the sample.

Enrolling through a virtual design, the prospective study's participants ranged in age from roughly 18 to 95 years and lived across around 25 United States geographic areas. Cohort assignment in the prospective study relied on participant-reported clinical history from a screening survey and a study questionnaire. Recovered participants in ImmuneRACE Cohort 3 were defined by two consecutive negative NP/OP PCR tests, clearance by a healthcare professional, or resolution of symptoms. In the prospective study, mobile phlebotomists collected whole blood, serum and a nasopharyngeal or oropharyngeal swab from each participant. Participants in the prospective study had the option to provide additional blood draws and questionnaires over a roughly 2-month period. Before DNA extraction, prospective study blood samples were shipped either frozen or at room temperature.

Sample: PBMCs or T cells enriched from blood (not recorded which). This sequence originates from a man aged 18 to 30 who had recovered from COVID-19. Recombination linked TRBV12-5 to TRBJ2-1; 12 junctional bases match TRBD2. The DNA reads TGTGCTAGTTCAAGCAAACCGGGACTAGCGGGCCTGAGCTCCTACAATGAGCAGTTCTTC. Its translation is CASSSKPGLAGLSSYNEQFF.